The TCR beta chain described here comes from a study of vaccination effects on CD4 cells after COVID-19. The repertoire was sequenced with immunoSEQ multiplex PCR; TCRdb's copy has only in-frame clones and lacks some. The sample has tens of thousands of clones; about 69% are singletons. Germline V gene data show CDR1 as SGHRS and CDR2 as YFSETQ. V was clipped by 4 bases and J by 7 bases; unmatched bases: 13. The CDR3 totals 16 residues. With the ViraFEST assay, the study expanded antigen-specific CD4+ T cells using viral peptide pools, then sequenced them. Cells that had been cultured for ten to eleven days were the source of isolated CD4+ T cells. Among the vaccine recipients, none had a prior SARS-CoV-2 infection, and nucleocapsid antibodies were negative. Wells containing two million PBMC each were cultured with roughly 10 IU/ml IL-2 and about 9.6 ug/ml peptides. Regarding this clone: The antigen is unknown.

This specimen was CD4+ T cells from PBMCs cultured with HCoV-OC43 spike peptides, taken before COVID-19 vaccination. Subset noted: HCoV-OC43 spike overlapping peptide pool stimulation. This sequence was found in a human donor who received a COVID-19 vaccine. The chain recombines TRBV5-1 with TRBJ1-2, with TRBD1 matching over 10 bases. The chain's CDR3 is CASSANARDRGFGYTF. The CDR3 nucleotides read TGCGCCAGCAGCGCTAATGCCCGGGACAGGGGTTTTGGCTACACCTTC.